The 27 T cell receptor beta chains below come from one sample, sequenced in a study of blood T cell repertoires in COVID-19. Sequencing was performed with immunoSEQ multiplex PCR; in TCRdb, only in-frame clones are kept and a portion is missing. The table records 200,000 to 300,000 clones, roughly 86% of them present only once. Sample: peripheral blood. These TCRs come from a woman aged 25 to 45 who had recovered from COVID-19.

This rearrangement joins TRBV5-5 to TRBJ1-1; 9 bases match TRBD1. The CDR3 is 14 residues long. Germline V gene sequence: CDR1 SGHKS, CDR2 YYEKEE (reference sequence). V shed 2 bases, J shed 7 bases, and the junction held 6 bases outside the gene matches. Here the CDR3 DNA reads TGTGCCAGCAGCTTTACGACAGGGGGGATTGAAGCTTTCTTT. Protein sequence: CASSFTTGGIEAFF.

This chain connects TRBV19 to TRBJ1-2; 7 nucleotides line up with TRBD1. The CDR3 totals 16 residues. V lost 0 bases, J lost 0 bases, and 4 bases stayed unmatched. Germline CDR1 LNHDA, CDR2 SQIVND (reference sequence). The CDR3 DNA is TGTGCCAGTAGTATAGATCTGACAGGGACTAACTATGGCTACACCTTC. This translates into CASSIDLTGTNYGYTF.

The rearrangement joins TRBV2 to TRBJ1-5; no firm D call. Trimming took 1 base from V and 4 from J, leaving 8 bases between them. The germline V gene encodes CDR1 SNHLY and CDR2 FYNNEI. CDR3 size: 14 residues. CDR3 DNA: TGTGCCAGCAGTGAAGTGGCTTGGAATCAGCCCCAGCATTTT. Protein product: CASSEVAWNQPQHF.

The chain couples TRBV6-2 or TRBV6-3 to TRBJ1-1; D is ambiguous. The CDR3 contains 12 residues. Germline values: CDR1 MNHEY, CDR2 SVGEGT. V was cut by 3 bases and J by 10 bases, with 12 bases left in between. The CDR3: CASSYRPGTAFF. The CDR3, as DNA: TGTGCCAGCAGTTATAGGCCGGGTACAGCTTTCTTT.

The chain employs TRBV10-1 and TRBJ2-7, with TRBD1 matching over 8 bases. CDR3 length: 16 residues. V lost 9 bases, J lost 2 bases, and 15 bases stayed unmatched. Germline-derived CDR1 and CDR2 are WNHNN and SYGVQD (reference sequence). The CDR3 nucleotides are TGCGCCAGACCCGACGACAGGGGCCGTTTTACCTACGAGCAGTACTTC. Its protein product is CARPDDRGRFTYEQYF.

This chain links TRBV19 with TRBJ1-6; 8 positions agree with TRBD1. The trim removed 3 bases at V and 7 bases at J, leaving 2 bases unmatched. The CDR3 totals 14 residues. The germline V gene encodes CDR1 LNHDA and CDR2 SQIVND (reference sequence). DNA of the CDR3: TGTGCCAGTAGTATCCGGGACAGGAATTCACCCCTCCACTTT. Residues: CASSIRDRNSPLHF.

The rearrangement links TRBV9 to TRBJ2-1, with TRBD1 matching 7 bases. In germline, CDR1 is SGDLS, CDR2 YYNGEE. Losses at the gene ends were 3 bases for V and 4 bases for J; bases not matched to a gene: 10. The CDR3 extends over 16 amino acids. CDR3 loop: CASSAQTGLSYNEQFF. CDR3 DNA sequence: TGTGCCAGCAGCGCCCAGACAGGGCTAAGTTACAATGAGCAGTTCTTC.

This clone was picked up a small number of times. The genes are TRBV6-2 or TRBV6-3 and TRBJ2-3; the D is unclear. Per the germline V gene, CDR1 is MNHEY and CDR2 is SVGEGT. V was clipped by 0 bases and J by 5 bases, with 18 bases between them. There are 17 residues in the CDR3. CDR3 sequence reads: CASSYSRVSESKDTQYF. DNA for the CDR3: TGTGCCAGCAGTTACTCTCGAGTGTCTGAGTCAAAAGATACGCAGTATTTT.

CDR3 protein: CASSLDGGLTYEQYF. The CDR3 coding sequence is TGTGCCAGCAGCTTGGACGGGGGGCTAACCTACGAGCAGTACTTC. The V and J genes are TRBV5-6 and TRBJ2-7; perhaps TRBD2 as D (7 bases). The CDR3 extends over 15 amino acids. The germline V gene has CDR1 SGHDT and CDR2 YYEEEE. V lost 0 bases and J lost 2, with 12 bases in between.

V usage is TRBV19 and J usage is TRBJ1-5, with D maybe TRBD1 (5 bases). V lost 6 bases to trimming and J lost 6 bases, with 18 bases between them. From germline, CDR1 is LNHDA and CDR2 SQIVND (reference sequence). The CDR3 loop spans 15 amino acids. The CDR3 region is CASSVGGGERQPQHF. In DNA, the CDR3 is TGTGCCAGTAGCGTTGGGGGAGGGGAGCGTCAGCCCCAGCATTTT.

The genes are TRBV29-1 and TRBJ2-7; TRBD1 aligns across 8 bases. The V gene end was trimmed by 1 base and the J gene end by 3 bases; junction bases not matched to a gene: 11. The length of the CDR3 is 16 residues. Germline CDR1 is SQVTM and CDR2 is ANQGSEA. In DNA, the CDR3 is TGCAGCGTTGAAGGTAACGACAGGGGTGGGTACTACGAGCAGTACTTC. Translation gives CSVEGNDRGGYYEQYF.

The rearrangement joins TRBV5-1 to TRBJ1-1; D unresolved. Germline V gene data show CDR1 as SGHRS and CDR2 as YFSETQ. Between the trimmed V and J ends, which lost 0 bases and 4 bases, there was a span of 7 bases. The CDR3 spans 13 residues. For the CDR3, the DNA is TGCGCCAGCAGCTTGGGGCAGATCACTGAAGCTTTCTTT. Translated: CASSLGQITEAFF.

The chain carries TRBV30 and TRBJ2-3; 10 nucleotides agree with TRBD2. The J segment lost 5 bases and the V segment lost 8 bases, leaving 1 base of the junction unmatched. This CDR3 comprises 11 residues. Germline CDR1 and CDR2: GTSNPN and SVGIG (reference sequence). This CDR3 is CARTSGDTQYF. CDR3 DNA: TGTGCCCGGACTAGCGGAGATACGCAGTATTTT.

The CDR3 loop is CASSLRDSFSGELFF. The CDR3 bases are TGCGCCAGCAGCTTGCGCGACTCTTTTTCCGGGGAGCTGTTTTTT. The genes are TRBV5-1 and TRBJ2-2, with D unresolved. The CDR3 contains 15 residues. Germline loops: CDR1 SGHRS, CDR2 YFSETQ. The V gene lost 1 base and the J gene lost 6 bases, with 13 bases spanning the gap.

This chain uses TRBV19 with TRBJ1-5; TRBD1 matches 7 bases. The V segment lost 1 base and the J segment 4 bases; nucleotides outside the gene matches: 4. Germline CDR1 reads LNHDA; CDR2 reads SQIVND (reference sequence). CDR3 size: 15 residues. The CDR3 DNA sequence: TGTGCCAGTAGTATAGTCTCGACAGGGAATCAGCCCCAGCATTTT. It is translated as CASSIVSTGNQPQHF. The full variable domain, in which reference TRBV19 and TRBJ1-5 provide the parts outside the CDR3, is DGGITQSPKYLFRKEGQNVTLSCEQNLNHDAMYWYRQDPGQGLRLIYYSQIVNDFQKGDIAEGYSVSREKKESFPLTVTSAQKNPTAFYLCASSIVSTGNQPQHFGDGTRLSIL.

The chain employs TRBV9 and TRBJ2-1, with 7 bases matching TRBD2. The length of the CDR3 is 17 residues. After removal of 0 bases from V and 4 bases from J, the junction contained 10 bases not matched to a gene. CDR1 is SGDLS, CDR2 YYNGEE, per germline. CDR3: CASSVAPAGAEYNEQFF. In DNA form, the CDR3 reads TGTGCCAGCAGCGTAGCCCCCGCGGGAGCGGAATACAATGAGCAGTTCTTC.

V and J are TRBV15 and TRBJ2-5; TRBD1 aligns across 7 bases. This CDR3 comprises 13 residues. Per the germline V gene, CDR1 is LNHNV and CDR2 is YYDKDF (reference sequence). Germline trimming cut 5 bases from V and 2 bases from J; bases unmatched to any gene: 2. CDR3: CATSQGQQETQYF. In nucleotides, the CDR3 is TGTGCCACCAGCCAGGGACAGCAAGAGACCCAGTACTTC.

The rearrangement links TRBV2 to TRBJ2-5; 7 nucleotides agree with TRBD2. After removal of 7 bases from V and 2 bases from J, the junction contained 4 bases not matched to a gene. The germline V gene encodes CDR1 SNHLY and CDR2 FYNNEI. The length of the CDR3 is 13 residues. The CDR3 protein is CASNLGGQETQYF. Here the CDR3 DNA reads TGTGCCAGCAACCTCGGGGGGCAAGAGACCCAGTACTTC.

The rearrangement uses TRBV6-2 or TRBV6-3 and TRBJ1-5, with 9 bases identical to TRBD1. Germline trimming cut 5 bases from V and 5 bases from J; bases unmatched to any gene: 13. Looked up from germline, CDR1 is MNHEY and CDR2 is SVGEGT. The CDR3 loop spans 17 amino acids. The CDR3 loop is CASSHLVDRGPHQPQHF. Here the CDR3 DNA reads TGTGCCAGCAGTCATCTCGTGGACAGGGGTCCCCATCAGCCCCAGCATTTT.

The V call is TRBV6-2 or TRBV6-3, the J call TRBJ2-7, with D hard to call. Germline V gene data show CDR1 as MNHEY and CDR2 as SVGEGT. CDR3 length: 13 amino acids. V dropped 2 bases and J dropped 7 bases, with 12 bases sitting between them. CDR3 region: CASSYRRPLEQYF. The DNA of the CDR3 is TGTGCCAGCAGTTACCGGCGGCCGCTAGAGCAGTACTTC.

The CDR3, as DNA: TGTGCCAGCAGCTTGGAGACAGGGCCGAACACCGGGGAGCTGTTTTTT. Its translation is CASSLETGPNTGELFF. This chain uses TRBV5-4 with TRBJ2-2, with 7 bases identical to TRBD1. The germline V gene has CDR1 SGHNT and CDR2 YYREEE (reference sequence). After removal of 0 bases from V and 0 bases from J, the junction contained 2 bases not matched to a gene. CDR3 size: 16 residues.

The chain joins TRBV18 to TRBJ2-3, with TRBD2 matching 15 bases. Per the germline V gene, CDR1 is KGHSH and CDR2 is LQKENI. J lost 5 bases, V lost 3 bases, and 9 bases had no gene match. The CDR3 has 18 residues. CDR3 in amino acids: CASSPNPGLAGGKDTQYF. As DNA, the CDR3 is TGTGCCAGCTCACCGAATCCGGGACTAGCGGGGGGTAAAGATACGCAGTATTTT.

This clone occurred once. The chain links TRBV29-1 to TRBJ2-1, with a tentative D call TRBD1 (6 bases). CDR3 length: 15 amino acids. V was trimmed by 5 bases and J by 7 bases, leaving 21 bases between them. Germline loops: CDR1 SQVTM, CDR2 ANQGSEA. In DNA form, the CDR3 reads TGCAGCGTTCTGGGGGTGGTTCGAGGGGGAAATGAGCAGTTCTTC. Amino acids: CSVLGVVRGGNEQFF.

The J gene is TRBJ1-3, the V gene TRBV6-5, with 7 bases aligning to TRBD1. Losses at the gene ends were 6 bases for V and 2 bases for J; bases not matched to a gene: 7. Looked up from germline, CDR1 is MNHEY and CDR2 is SVGAGI. This CDR3 region has 15 residues. The CDR3 bases are TGTGCCAGCAGCCCACAGGGGTGGACTGGAAACACCATATATTTT. Translating it yields CASSPQGWTGNTIYF.

The rearrangement uses TRBV15 and TRBJ2-3; 7 bases fit TRBD1. The germline gives CDR1 LNHNV, CDR2 YYDKDF (reference sequence). J lost 2 bases, V lost 1 base, and 6 bases had no gene match. The CDR3 covers 16 residues. CDR3 sequence: CATSRVGQAPTDTQYF. CDR3 DNA sequence: TGTGCCACCAGCAGAGTCGGACAGGCCCCCACAGATACGCAGTATTTT.

This clone was found once. The chain links TRBV30 to TRBJ1-6, with 7 bases identical to TRBD1. V was pared by 1 base and J by 5 bases, with 11 bases of the junction left unmatched. Germline V gives CDR1 GTSNPN, CDR2 SVGIG (reference sequence). CDR3 length: 17 residues. This CDR3 is CAWSGQLSGGHNSPLHF. Here the CDR3 DNA reads TGTGCCTGGAGTGGGCAGCTCTCAGGGGGGCATAATTCACCCCTCCACTTT.

The rearrangement joins TRBV3-1 (or the pseudogene TRBV3-2) to TRBJ1-1; 8 bases fit TRBD1. J gave up 3 bases and V 4 bases, and 4 bases lay outside the gene matches. Germline V gene data show CDR1 as LGHDT and CDR2 as YNNKEL (reference sequence). This CDR3 has 14 amino acids. CDR3 residues: CASSPQGAHTEAFF. The CDR3 bases are TGTGCCAGCAGCCCGCAGGGGGCGCACACTGAAGCTTTCTTT.